This TCR beta chain was profiled in a study of neoadjuvant nivolumab and ipilimumab in lung cancer. Turning to the study itself: Nivolumab 3 mg/kg was given days 1, 15 and 29, plus ipilimumab 1 mg/kg day 1 in combination.

Clones were sequenced by immunoSEQ multiplex PCR, and TCRdb holds only the in-frame ones, with some missing. Here the sample spans about 28,000 clones, 83% being singletons. In its sample, this clone was seen a few times. Its antigen is as yet unknown. General study points: TCR clonality did not significantly correlate with pathologic tumor regression. Resected-tumor TCR richness correlated positively with pretherapy blood richness. Only a small number of samples underwent TCR sequencing.

The germline V gene has CDR1 SGHNT and CDR2 YENEEA. J gave up 7 bases and V 1 base, and 8 bases lay outside the gene matches. The length of the CDR3 is 15 residues. This TCR was sampled from an adult with non-small cell lung cancer. Specimen: tumor tissue, collected after neoadjuvant nivolumab, alone or with ipilimumab, at or shortly before surgery. The J gene is TRBJ1-1, the V gene TRBV11-3; 8 bases agree with TRBD1. The chain's CDR3 is CASSLGGQGSVEAFF. CDR3 DNA: TGTGCCAGCAGCTTAGGAGGACAGGGCTCGGTTGAAGCTTTCTTT.